The 25 T cell receptor beta chains in this list originate from one sample, sequenced in a study of identical twins (dated by TCRdb to 2016 to 2017). The library came from 5' RACE. Instrument used: Illumina HiSeq 2000. TCRdb ran its own pipeline on the public reads, namely fastp trimming at Q25 and MiXCR clone calling, and kept in-frame beta chains. Each CDR3 protein appears once, grouped with its most common genes and DNA. This sample comprises some 1,700,000 distinct CDR3 sequences, under 35% of them detected only once. Around 0.25% of the sample is taken by the ten largest. Specimen: cord blood. The receptors derive from a newborn girl in good health.

The chain has TRBV12-3 or TRBV12-4 and TRBJ2-1, with 12 bases identical to TRBD2. The CDR3 is made up of 16 amino acids. J lost 11 bases, V lost 6 bases, and 14 bases had no gene match. Here the CDR3 DNA reads TGTGCCAGCAGGAAGACTAGCGGGAGTGATGGGAATAAGCAGTTCTTC. Translating gives CASRKTSGSDGNKQFF.

This clonotype turned up a few times. The chain couples TRBV7-6 to TRBJ2-1; the match to TRBD1 covers 10 bases. V dropped 0 bases and J dropped 7; count of bases not matched to a gene: 6. The CDR3 loop spans 16 amino acids. The germline V gene encodes CDR1 SGHVS and CDR2 FNYEAQ. The CDR3: CASSLATTGGRNEQFF. CDR3 in DNA: TGTGCCAGCAGCTTAGCTACGACAGGGGGCAGGAATGAGCAGTTCTTC.

This clonotype turned up a few times. CDR3 amino acids: CASSPGRGLNIQYF. The CDR3 bases are TGTGCCAGCAGCCCCGGGAGGGGATTAAACATTCAGTACTTC. The chain combines TRBV11-2 with TRBJ2-4; 8 bases map to TRBD2. After removal of 5 bases from V and 6 bases from J, the junction contained 6 bases not matched to a gene. The CDR3 extends over 14 amino acids. Germline CDR1 SGHAT, CDR2 FQNNGV.

This chain links TRBV6-6 with TRBJ2-7; 8 nucleotides agree with TRBD1. V lost 5 bases and J lost 3; bases outside the gene matches: 12. Germline CDR1 and CDR2: MNHNY and SVGAGI (reference sequence). The length of the CDR3 is 16 residues. The CDR3 coding sequence is TGTGCCAGCAGTATAGGCCGACAGGGGAACTTCTACGAGCAGTACTTC. This codes for CASSIGRQGNFYEQYF.

This clonotype has at least ten counts. The J gene is TRBJ1-4, the V gene TRBV20-1; TRBD1 matches 7 bases. Trimming took 1 base from V and 7 from J; bases not matched to a gene: 0. The CDR3 has 12 residues. Germline-derived CDR1 and CDR2 are DFQATT and SNEGSKA (reference sequence). The CDR3 protein is CSARGQGEKLFF. The DNA of the CDR3 is TGCAGTGCTAGAGGACAGGGTGAAAAACTGTTTTTT.

This clonotype was counted only a few times. The rearrangement links TRBV27 to TRBJ2-3; 12 bases map to TRBD2. Germline V gene sequence: CDR1 MNHEY, CDR2 SMNVEV (reference sequence). The V segment lost 4 bases and the J segment 0 bases; nucleotides outside the gene matches: 5. CDR3 size: 17 residues. This CDR3 is CASSSRGTSGSTDTQYF. In nucleotides, the CDR3 is TGTGCCAGCAGTTCCCGCGGGACTAGCGGGAGCACAGATACGCAGTATTTT.

This chain joins TRBV7-9 and TRBJ2-3, with D possibly called TRBD1 or TRBD2 (5 bases each). The CDR3 covers 16 residues. Trimming removed 1 base from V and 2 bases from J, with 13 bases in between. The V gene's germline CDR1 is SEHNR and CDR2 FQNEAQ (reference sequence). CDR3 loop: CASSLGDGVVTDTQYF. The CDR3 coding sequence is TGTGCCAGCAGCTTAGGGGACGGGGTCGTCACAGATACGCAGTATTTT.

The V and J genes are TRBV20-1 and TRBJ2-7, with 8 bases identical to TRBD2. V gave up 3 bases and J gave up 5 bases; unmatched junction bases: 9. CDR3 length: 14 residues. CDR1 DFQATT and CDR2 SNEGSKA come from the germline V gene (reference sequence). CDR3 coding DNA: TGCAGTGCTAGTTCACCGGGACTAGTCCACGAGCAGTACTTC. Its translation is CSASSPGLVHEQYF.

The genes are TRBV12-3 or TRBV12-4 and TRBJ2-7; D gene unclear. The CDR3 extends over 13 amino acids. V gave up 5 bases and J gave up 0 bases, with 8 bases separating them. For the CDR3, the DNA is TGTGCCAGCAGTCTCTTCGTCTCCTACGAGCAGTACTTC. Its translation is CASSLFVSYEQYF.

CDR3 nucleotides: TGTGCCAGCAGTTACGTCGTGGGGCGGGGTGAGCAGTTCTTC. Its protein product is CASSYVVGRGEQFF. The J gene is TRBJ2-1, the V gene TRBV6-2 or TRBV6-3, with D possibly TRBD2 on 6 matching bases. Germline CDR1 MNHEY, CDR2 SVGEGT. CDR3 length: 14 amino acids. Trimming took 2 bases from V and 9 from J, leaving 14 bases between them.

V is TRBV4-1 and J is TRBJ2-3; 7 bases line up with TRBD2. V trimming: 6 bases; J trimming: 2 bases; junction bases outside the gene matches: 8. In germline, CDR1 is MGHRA, CDR2 YSYEKL. CDR3 length: 15 residues. CDR3 sequence: CASSPTSLYTDTQYF. The CDR3 DNA follows: TGCGCCAGCAGTCCGACTAGCTTGTACACAGATACGCAGTATTTT.

The chain couples TRBV6-5 to TRBJ1-3; weak D call: TRBD1 (6 bases). CDR1 and CDR2 from the germline V gene are MNHEY and SVGAGI. The CDR3 loop spans 15 amino acids. Trimming removed 0 bases at V and 4 bases at J, with 10 bases between. CDR3 in DNA: TGTGCCAGCAGTTACTCCCGACAGGTGGGAAACACCATATATTTT. Its protein product is CASSYSRQVGNTIYF.

This clonotype came up a few times. V gene TRBV20-1 combines with J gene TRBJ1-1; TRBD1 aligns across 9 bases. The J segment lost 7 bases and the V segment lost 3 bases, leaving 9 bases of the junction unmatched. CDR1 DFQATT and CDR2 SNEGSKA come from the germline V gene (reference sequence). The CDR3 contains 14 residues. The CDR3 region has the DNA TGCAGTGCTAGGCCAAGGACAGGGGTGATTGAAGCTTTCTTT. The encoded protein is CSARPRTGVIEAFF.

The rearrangement links TRBV9 to TRBJ2-3; D not resolved. Germline V CDR1 and CDR2: SGDLS, YYNGEE. The germline V and J ends were trimmed by 0 bases and 4 bases, with 15 bases remaining between them. CDR3 length: 16 amino acids. CDR3 sequence: CASSVGRSLGADTQYF. CDR3 DNA: TGTGCCAGCAGCGTAGGGCGCTCACTCGGCGCAGATACGCAGTATTTT. Supplemented by reference TRBV9 and TRBJ2-3, the full variable domain reads DSGVTQTPKHLITATGQRVTLRCSPRSGDLSVYWYQQSLDQGLQFLIQYYNGEERAKGNILERFSAQQFPDLHSELNLSSLELGDSALYFCASSVGRSLGADTQYFGPGTRLTVL.

This clonotype has just one count. J is TRBJ1-5 and V is TRBV30; D perhaps matches TRBD1 (6 bases). The CDR3 sequence is 16 residues long. From germline, CDR1 is GTSNPN and CDR2 SVGIG (reference sequence). Trimming took 0 bases from V and 0 from J, leaving 12 bases between them. The CDR3 protein is CAWSVTGIYSNQPQHF. CDR3 sequence (DNA): TGTGCCTGGAGTGTAACAGGGATATATAGCAATCAGCCCCAGCATTTT.

The genes are TRBV18 and TRBJ2-1; 8 nucleotides agree with TRBD1. The J call may be wrong; the DNA end is better matched by TRBJ2-7. CDR3 length: 16 residues. The germline CDR1 and CDR2 sequences are KGHSH and LQKENI. The CDR3 bases are TGTGCCAGCTCGCCTATACAGGGGGAATCCTACAATGAGCAGTACTTC. Its translation is CASSPIQGESYNEQYF.

The J gene is TRBJ2-7, the V gene TRBV4-1; 13 bases match TRBD2. The V segment lost 2 bases and the J segment 2 bases; nucleotides outside the gene matches: 6. CDR1 is MGHRA and CDR2 is YSYEKL in the germline V gene. This CDR3 is built from 17 residues. The CDR3 protein is CASSQIQLAGGPYEQYF. In DNA, the CDR3 is TGCGCCAGCAGCCAAATACAACTAGCGGGAGGGCCCTACGAGCAGTACTTC.

This clonotype was detected only a few times. The gene calls are TRBV4-2 and TRBJ2-2; 7 positions agree with TRBD2. The V gene's germline CDR1 is LGHNA and CDR2 YNFKEQ. The J segment lost 5 bases and the V segment lost 2 bases, leaving 2 bases of the junction unmatched. CDR3 length: 14 amino acids. The CDR3 region is CASSQLRETGELFF. The CDR3 coding sequence is TGTGCCAGCAGCCAATTGCGGGAGACCGGGGAGCTGTTTTTT.

CDR3: CASSRQYPTGRNTEAFF. In DNA, the CDR3 is TGTGCCAGCAGCCGGCAATATCCTACAGGGCGGAACACTGAAGCTTTCTTT. V gene TRBV4-2 combines with J gene TRBJ1-1, with D maybe TRBD1 (6 bases). Germline CDR1 LGHNA, CDR2 YNFKEQ. Trimming left V 4 bases short and J 1 base short, with 19 bases between. The CDR3 spans 17 residues.

This clonotype was counted a single time. The chain employs TRBV24-1 and TRBJ2-1; D is ambiguous. V dropped 0 bases and J dropped 13 bases, with 18 bases sitting between them. Germline-derived CDR1 and CDR2 are KGHDR and SFDVKD. The CDR3 is 15 residues long. The chain's CDR3 is CATSDLHSGRETQFF. The CDR3 DNA sequence: TGTGCCACCAGTGATTTGCACTCAGGTAGAGAGACCCAGTTCTTC.

The CDR3 coding sequence is TGCAGTGCCGAGGTTGCGACAGCCTACGAGCAGTACTTC. Amino acids: CSAEVATAYEQYF. The rearrangement uses TRBV20-1 and TRBJ2-7; D may be TRBD1 (5 bases). The CDR3 runs 13 residues. The V end lost 6 bases, the J end lost 2 bases, and 14 bases lay between the germline ends. Looked up from germline, CDR1 is DFQATT and CDR2 is SNEGSKA (reference sequence).

The chain has TRBV20-1 and TRBJ2-7; maybe TRBD2 (5 bases). There are 12 residues in the CDR3. Germline V gene data show CDR1 as DFQATT and CDR2 as SNEGSKA (reference sequence). The germline V and J ends were trimmed by 7 bases and 2 bases, with 12 bases remaining between them. CDR3 residues: CSGMRVTYEQYF. For the CDR3, the DNA is TGCAGTGGGATGCGGGTAACCTACGAGCAGTACTTC.

A few counts support this clonotype. The chain combines TRBV13 with TRBJ2-7; D gene uncertain. Germline CDR1 is PRHDT and CDR2 is FYEKMQ (reference sequence). CDR3 length: 13 residues. Trimming shortened V by 1 base and J by 2 bases, and 6 bases separated the two germline ends. The CDR3 sequence: CASSLAMAYEQYF. As DNA, the CDR3 is TGTGCCAGCAGCTTAGCCATGGCCTACGAGCAGTACTTC.

This clonotype turned up a few times. Just one base apart from a much larger clone, this may be a read error. V usage is TRBV6-1 and J usage is TRBJ1-2; 7 bases align to TRBD1. The CDR3 is made up of 13 amino acids. Trimming took 0 bases from V and 7 from J; bases not matched to a gene: 2. Germline lookup yields CDR1 MNHNS and CDR2 SASEGT. In DNA form, the CDR3 reads TGTGCCAGCAGTGAAGCAGGGGGCTTTGGCTACACCTTC. It is translated as CASSEAGGFGYTF.

The J gene is TRBJ2-7, the V gene TRBV28, with TRBD1 as a possible D gene (5 bases). The CDR3 totals 13 residues. In germline, CDR1 is MDHEN, CDR2 SYDVKM. Trimming took 3 bases from V and 3 from J, leaving 9 bases between them. CDR3 region: CASSLDNLYEQYF. CDR3 sequence (DNA): TGTGCCAGCAGTTTGGACAACCTCTACGAGCAGTACTTC. The full variable domain, completed using reference TRBV28 and TRBJ2-7, is DVKVTQSSRYLVKRTGEKVFLECVQDMDHENMFWYRQDPGLGLRLIYFSYDVKMKEKGDIPEGYSVSREKKERFSLILESASTNQTSMYLCASSLDNLYEQYFGPGTRLTVT.